This is a list of T cell receptor beta chains from one sample in a study of T cells in Graves' hyperthyroidism and ophthalmopathy. One entry per CDR3 protein results from TCRdb running MiXCR on the multiplex PCR reads. The table includes about 560,000 distinct CDR3 sequences, under 60% detected once. Sequencing was done on a sample of peripheral blood or thyroid tissue (not recorded which). These TCRs come from a woman between 18 and 29 years old with Graves' hyperthyroidism. CDR3s include the opening cysteine and the closing phenylalanine or tryptophan. D genes are given only for firm matches. Clone size is not always given. Where it is, it says once, few, many or a class for expanded clones.

v_call,clone_size,d_call,j_call,cdr3_nt,cdr3_aa
TRBV7-2,many,TRBD1,TRBJ1-2,TGTGCCAGCAACAGGGGGACCAACTATGGCTACACCTTC,CASNRGTNYGYTF
TRBV20-1,few,-,TRBJ1-3,TGCAGTGCTAGGAATCCCGCCAGAAACACCATATATTTT,CSARNPARNTIYF
TRBV5-8,-,TRBD1,TRBJ1-4,TGTGCCACGGGACAGGGGGACGAAAAACTGTTTTTT,CATGQGDEKLFF
TRBV2,-,-,TRBJ1-2,TGTGCCAGCAGTTACAATGGGACACAGTATGGCTACACCTTC,CASSYNGTQYGYTF
TRBV15,many,-,TRBJ1-1,TGTGCCACCAGCAGAGATCGGGTTCGGGCTTTCTTT,CATSRDRVRAFF
TRBV29-1,-,-,TRBJ1-2,TGCAGCGTTGTTGGCGGGTGGGGCTACACCTTC,CSVVGGWGYTF
TRBV19,-,TRBD2,TRBJ2-7,TGTGCCAGTAGTATAGCGGCTAGCGGGAGTCCCTACGGGCAGTACTTC,CASSIAASGSPYGQYF
TRBV7-6,-,-,TRBJ2-7,TGTGCCAGCAGCTTAGACAGCATCGAGCAGTACTTC,CASSLDSIEQYF
TRBV20-1,-,-,TRBJ1-2,TGCAGTGCTAGAGAATTGGGGGTGGGCTACACCTTC,CSARELGVGYTF
TRBV10-3,-,TRBD2,TRBJ2-5,TGTGCCATCAGGGGAAGCGGGGGGGAGACCCAGTACTTC,CAIRGSGGETQYF
TRBV29-1,-,-,TRBJ1-2,TGCAGCGTGCGGGGAGGGCTTCTCGGGGGCTACACCTTC,CSVRGGLLGGYTF
TRBV9,many,TRBD1,TRBJ1-1,TGTGCCAGCAGCGTAGAGGCAGGGGGGACTGAAGCTTTCTTT,CASSVEAGGTEAFF
TRBV10-3,many,TRBD1,TRBJ2-5,TGTGCCATCAGTGATACAGGGGAAGAGACCCAGTACTTC,CAISDTGEETQYF
TRBV4-1,few,-,TRBJ2-5,TGCGCCAGCAGCCAAGATTTCGGCGGGGCAGAGACCCAGTACTTC,CASSQDFGGAETQYF
TRBV10-3,-,-,TRBJ2-7,TGTGCCATTCAACCGGGGACTTCACGGAAGCAGTACTTC,CAIQPGTSRKQYF
TRBV6-6,-,TRBD2,TRBJ2-7,TGTGCCAGCAGACCACCGCGGGAGGTGGACGAGCAGTACTTC,CASRPPREVDEQYF
TRBV29-1,-,-,TRBJ1-1,TGCAGCTTGGCCGTGGGGGGGAACACTGAAGCTTTCTTT,CSLAVGGNTEAFF
TRBV7-2,-,-,TRBJ2-3,TGTGCCAGCAGCGAGGGACTTAGCACAGATACGCAGTATTTT,CASSEGLSTDTQYF
TRBV20-1,-,-,TRBJ2-7,TGCAGTGCTAGAGATGGAGCGGTCTCCTACGAGCAGTACTTC,CSARDGAVSYEQYF
TRBV7-9,few,-,TRBJ1-2,TGTGCCAGCAGTTTTGGACTCGAATTCTACACCTTC,CASSFGLEFYTF
TRBV14,few,-,TRBJ2-7,TGTGCCAGCAGCCAAGTAGCCCCGCTTTCCGAGCAGTACTTC,CASSQVAPLSEQYF
TRBV3-1,-,TRBD2,TRBJ2-5,TGTGCCAGCAGCCAAGATTGGGGGGCGGGAGGCGGCCAAGAGACCCAGTACTTC,CASSQDWGAGGGQETQYF
TRBV24-1,many,TRBD1,TRBJ2-5,TGTGCCACCAGTGACGCCGGACAGGGATGGCAAGAGACCCAGTACTTC,CATSDAGQGWQETQYF
TRBV7-9,-,-,TRBJ1-5,TGTGCCAGCAGCTTACAGTCAGGTGGCAATCAGCCCCAGCATTTT,CASSLQSGGNQPQHF
TRBV7-8,-,-,TRBJ1-6,TGTGCCAGCAGCTTAGGAAACCCTGTCTATAATTCACCCCTCCACTTT,CASSLGNPVYNSPLHF
TRBV7-9,-,TRBD1,TRBJ2-7,TGCGCCAGCAGCCAAGACACACAGGGGGCTACCTACGAGCAGTACTTC,CASSQDTQGATYEQYF
TRBV10-1,-,-,TRBJ2-7,TGCGCCAGCAGCTCAGATACAGGGAGCTACGAGCAGTACTTC,CASSSDTGSYEQYF
TRBV7-2,-,-,TRBJ2-2,TGTGCCAGCAGCCAAGTTGCGGGGCGGGACACCGGGGAGCTGTTTTTT,CASSQVAGRDTGELFF
TRBV10-3,-,TRBD2,TRBJ2-7,TGTGCCATCAGCGAGTCCGGGAGGGACGACGAGCAGTACTTC,CAISESGRDDEQYF
TRBV7-2,few,TRBD2,TRBJ2-7,TGTGCCAGCAGCTTAGGACTAGCAGAATACGAGCAGTACTTC,CASSLGLAEYEQYF
TRBV19,many,-,TRBJ1-1,TGTGCCAGTAGCGAGAGGGCTGAAGCTTTCTTT,CASSERAEAFF
TRBV12-5,once,-,TRBJ1-1,TGTGCTAGTGGTTTGGTATTAGGGTATGCTTTCTTT,CASGLVLGYAFF
TRBV12-3/TRBV12-4,-,TRBD1,TRBJ2-7,TGTGCCAGCAAGGACAGGGGTTTACAGCAGTACTTC,CASKDRGLQQYF
TRBV10-3,many,-,TRBJ1-1,TGTGCCATCGGGGAAGGCCAGGGGATGAACACTGAAGCTTTCTTT,CAIGEGQGMNTEAFF
TRBV7-6,many,TRBD1,TRBJ1-4,TGTGCCAGCAGCCCGACAGGGACAGGGGAAAAACTGTTTTTT,CASSPTGTGEKLFF
TRBV10-3,-,TRBD2,TRBJ2-7,TGTGCCAGCTGCAATAGCGGGAGGGCCGACGAGCAGTACTTC,CASCNSGRADEQYF
TRBV10-3,once,TRBD2,TRBJ2-3,TGTGCCATCACCACGACTAGCGGGACGGATACGCAGTATTTT,CAITTTSGTDTQYF
TRBV2,many,-,TRBJ1-1,TGTGCCAGCAGTTTTATGAGTGAAGCTTTCTTT,CASSFMSEAFF
TRBV2,many,-,TRBJ1-2,TGTGCCAGCAGTCGGGGAGGGGTTCGGGGCTACACCTTC,CASSRGGVRGYTF
TRBV25-1,-,-,TRBJ1-2,TGTGCCAGCAGTGAAGTAGGTGTCGGCTATGGCTACACCTTC,CASSEVGVGYGYTF
TRBV7-8,few,TRBD1,TRBJ2-5,TGTGCCAGCAGCTCCACAGGGGAGCAAGAGACCCAGTACTTC,CASSSTGEQETQYF
TRBV7-3,few,-,TRBJ1-1,TGTGCCAGCAGCCCGGGATGGGGGGGCACTGAAGCTTTCTTT,CASSPGWGGTEAFF
TRBV9,-,TRBD1,TRBJ1-4,TGTGCCAGCAGCATGGACAGGGGGCACGAAAAACTGTTTTTT,CASSMDRGHEKLFF
TRBV7-9,few,-,TRBJ2-7,TGTGCCAGCAGCGCCGGGTCGGGGACGCTCTACGAGCAGTACTTC,CASSAGSGTLYEQYF
TRBV7-2,many,-,TRBJ2-5,TGTGCCAGCAGCTCCTTTGGGGCCCAGTACTTC,CASSSFGAQYF
TRBV7-8,many,-,TRBJ1-5,TGTGCCAGCAGCCCATCACCGAGCAATCAGCCCCAGCATTTT,CASSPSPSNQPQHF
TRBV7-2,-,TRBD1,TRBJ2-5,TGTGCCAGCAGCTTAACGGGGACAGGGTTGGAGACCCAGTACTTC,CASSLTGTGLETQYF
TRBV9,-,-,TRBJ2-5,TGTGCCAGCAGCGTATCGGGCGGCGCCAGAGAGACCCAGTACTTC,CASSVSGGARETQYF
TRBV7-8,-,-,TRBJ2-7,TGTGCCAGCAGCTTACGTCACTCGCGGGTAGGGAACGGCAACGAGCAGTACTTC,CASSLRHSRVGNGNEQYF
TRBV7-8,-,TRBD1,TRBJ2-7,TGTGCCAGCAGTGAGTTCGGACAGGGGTCCTACGAGCAGTACTTC,CASSEFGQGSYEQYF
TRBV19,few,-,TRBJ1-5,TGTGCCAGCAGTTACTCCGCCCAGCCCCAGCATTTT,CASSYSAQPQHF
TRBV25-1,-,-,TRBJ1-3,TGTGCCAGCAGTTACACGGCAGGGTCTGGAAACACCATATATTTT,CASSYTAGSGNTIYF
TRBV5-1,many,TRBD1,TRBJ1-2,TGCGCCAGCACCTACAGGGGCCGGTATGGCTACACCTTC,CASTYRGRYGYTF